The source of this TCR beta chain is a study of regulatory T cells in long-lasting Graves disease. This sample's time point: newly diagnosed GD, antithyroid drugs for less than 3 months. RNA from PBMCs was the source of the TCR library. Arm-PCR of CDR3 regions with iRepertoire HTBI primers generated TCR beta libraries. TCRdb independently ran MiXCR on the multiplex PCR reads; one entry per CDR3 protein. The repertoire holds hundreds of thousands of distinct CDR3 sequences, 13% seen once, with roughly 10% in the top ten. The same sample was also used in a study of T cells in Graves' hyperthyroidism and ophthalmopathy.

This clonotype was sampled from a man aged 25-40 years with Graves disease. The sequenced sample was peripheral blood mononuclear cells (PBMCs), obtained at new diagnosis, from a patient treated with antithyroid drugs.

As DNA, the CDR3 is TGTGCCAGTAGCCGGCGGGGGGGCTACACCGGGGAGCTGTTTTTT. It translates to CASSRRGGYTGELFF. This rearrangement joins TRBV19 to TRBJ2-2; 9 bases line up with TRBD2. Losses at the gene ends were 6 bases for V and 3 bases for J; bases not matched to a gene: 5. CDR3 length: 15 residues. The germline V gene encodes CDR1 LNHDA and CDR2 SQIVND (reference sequence).